The 20 T cell receptor beta chains below come from one sample, sequenced in a study of T-cell reconstitution after alpha-beta-depleted transplantation in children (dated by TCRdb to about 2016). Receptor libraries were prepared by PCR. The data were produced on an Illumina HiSeq 2500. TCR library preparation used molecular barcoding, with unique molecular identifiers applied to normalize quantification of the TCRbeta repertoire. In TCRdb, the public reads were trimmed at Q25 with fastp and aligned with MiXCR, with productive beta chains retained. Every entry covers one CDR3 protein and lists the most common genes and DNA from its rows. Counted in this sample were about 420,000 distinct CDR3 sequences; 11% of them appeared once. The ten top clones hold roughly 6% of the sample. The source was PBMCs from the stem cell graft donor, collected from the stem cell graft. The source is a human donor who donated a stem cell graft to a child with acute myeloid leukemia.

This sequence joins TRBV7-9 and TRBJ2-3; D is unclear. The germline V and J ends were trimmed by 1 base and 2 bases, with 13 bases remaining between them. CDR1 is SEHNR, CDR2 FQNEAQ, per germline (reference sequence). The CDR3 runs 16 residues. Here the CDR3 reads CASSLGAESHTDTQYF. The DNA of the CDR3 is TGTGCCAGCAGCTTAGGTGCGGAGTCCCACACAGATACGCAGTATTTT.

This clonotype was counted a few times. The chain combines TRBV19 with TRBJ2-2; 8 bases are a match to TRBD2. CDR3 length: 16 amino acids. With 1 base clipped from V and 1 base from J, the junction kept 2 bases outside the gene matches. Germline CDR1 and CDR2: LNHDA and SQIVND (reference sequence). DNA of the CDR3: TGTGCCAGTAGTATAGGCAGCGGGGGGAACACCGGGGAGCTGTTTTTT. Its translation: CASSIGSGGNTGELFF.

The CDR3 spells CASSLWGLDYEQYV. DNA of the CDR3: TGCGCCAGCAGCTTGTGGGGACTAGACTACGAGCAGTACGTC. The chain links TRBV5-1 to TRBJ2-7; 8 bases are a match to TRBD2. The CDR3 is 14 amino acids. Germline assignment: CDR1 SGHRS and CDR2 YFSETQ. With V trimmed by 1 base and J by 3 bases, 3 bases remained unmatched.

This clonotype has at least ten counts. CDR3 in DNA: TGTGCCAGCAGCTTAGCTTTACTAGCGGGAGTCGGGGAGCTGTTTTTT. Residues: CASSLALLAGVGELFF. J is TRBJ2-2 and V is TRBV7-2; 11 positions agree with TRBD2. The CDR3 runs to 16 residues. The germline V gene has CDR1 SGHTA and CDR2 FQGNSA. V trimming: 0 bases; J trimming: 7 bases; junction bases outside the gene matches: 4.

The sample holds a few counts of this clonotype. V gene TRBV6-1 combines with J gene TRBJ2-2; TRBD2 matches at 7 bases. There are 18 residues in the CDR3. Germline CDR1 is MNHNS and CDR2 is SASEGT. V gave up 6 bases and J gave up 2 bases; unmatched junction bases: 15. CDR3 in DNA: TGTGCCAGCAGAAGAAGGCTAGCGGTCGAGCCAAACACCGGGGAGCTGTTTTTT. This gives the protein CASRRRLAVEPNTGELFF.

This clonotype was seen a few times. The chain links TRBV14 to TRBJ2-3, with D possibly being TRBD2 (5 bases). The germline V gene has CDR1 SGHDN and CDR2 FVKESK. V shed 2 bases and J shed 6 bases, with 15 bases lying between them. The CDR3 is made up of 15 amino acids. The CDR3 spells CASSQYMSTGDTQYF. The CDR3, as DNA: TGTGCCAGCAGCCAATATATGTCGACGGGGGATACGCAGTATTTT. Full variable domain (outside the CDR3, taken from reference TRBV14 and TRBJ2-3): EAGVTQFPSHSVIEKGQTVTLRCDPISGHDNLYWYRRVMGKEIKFLLHFVKESKQDESGMPNNRFLAERTGGTYSTLKVQPAELEDSGVYFCASSQYMSTGDTQYFGPGTRLTVL.

This clonotype was detected only a few times. The chain recombines TRBV6-1 with TRBJ1-4; TRBD1 aligns across 9 bases. V was pared by 6 bases and J by 4 bases, with 3 bases of the junction left unmatched. The length of the CDR3 is 14 residues. CDR1 and CDR2 (germline): MNHNS, SASEGT. The CDR3 spells CASRDRGYNEKLFF. CDR3 nucleotide sequence: TGTGCCAGCAGGGACAGGGGCTATAATGAAAAACTGTTTTTT.

This clonotype occurred many times. The chain uses TRBV6-2 or TRBV6-3 and TRBJ2-7, with no clear D. Deletions cut 8 bases from V and 3 bases from J, with 14 bases between. The CDR3 totals 13 residues. The V gene's germline CDR1 is MNHEY and CDR2 SVGEGT. The CDR3 reads CASSTVFDYEQYF. DNA of the CDR3: TGTGCCAGCTCCACAGTTTTTGACTACGAGCAGTACTTC.

The sample holds a few counts of this clonotype. V and J are TRBV20-1 and TRBJ2-1, with D possibly being TRBD2 (6 bases). Between the trimmed V and J ends, which lost 0 bases and 3 bases, there was a span of 18 bases. From germline, CDR1 is DFQATT and CDR2 SNEGSKA (reference sequence). The CDR3 runs 17 residues. The CDR3 DNA sequence: TGCAGTGCTAGAGATTGGGAAGTAGCGGAGAACTACAATGAGCAGTTCTTC. As protein: CSARDWEVAENYNEQFF.

The genes are TRBV6-2 or TRBV6-3 and TRBJ1-1, with TRBD1 as a possible D gene (5 bases). CDR1 is MNHEY and CDR2 is SVGEGT in the germline V gene. V was clipped by 5 bases and J by 1 base, with 8 bases between them. CDR3 length equals 13 residues. The CDR3: CASSTQANTEAFF. The DNA for the CDR3 is TGTGCCAGCAGTACACAGGCGAACACTGAAGCTTTCTTT.

This sequence joins TRBV12-3 or TRBV12-4 and TRBJ2-7, with a possible D match to TRBD2 (6 bases). Trimming removed 7 bases from V and 3 bases from J, with 19 bases in between. CDR3 length: 15 amino acids. CDR3 sequence: CASNGGQGPLYEQYF. In DNA, the CDR3 is TGTGCCAGCAACGGGGGTCAAGGCCCACTCTACGAGCAGTACTTC.

This clonotype was counted ten times or more. The chain joins TRBV4-3 to TRBJ1-2; D unclear. The CDR3 loop spans 15 amino acids. Germline loops: CDR1 LGHNA, CDR2 YSLEER. Trimming cost V 1 base and J 2 bases, with 11 bases left between them. The CDR3 region is CASSQAADTNYGYTF. DNA of the CDR3: TGCGCCAGCAGCCAAGCAGCCGACACCAACTATGGCTACACCTTC.

The rearrangement links TRBV29-1 to TRBJ1-1; D ambiguous. V dropped 4 bases and J dropped 1 base, with 10 bases sitting between them. The germline CDR1 and CDR2 sequences are SQVTM and ANQGSEA. The CDR3 sequence is 13 residues long. The CDR3 DNA reads TGCAGCGTTGTAGGGCAGGAGAACACTGAAGCTTTCTTT. Residues: CSVVGQENTEAFF.

This chain joins TRBV25-1 and TRBJ2-1; D is perhaps TRBD2 (5 bases). Looked up from germline, CDR1 is MGHDK and CDR2 is SYGVNS. The V gene lost 3 bases and the J gene lost 8 bases, with 20 bases spanning the gap. CDR3 length equals 16 residues. This CDR3 is CASSDPRLESRDEQFF. The DNA of the CDR3 is TGTGCCAGCAGTGACCCTAGACTTGAGTCGAGGGATGAGCAGTTCTTC.

A few counts support this clonotype. This chain links TRBV10-3 with TRBJ2-3; D is undetermined. This CDR3 is 15 amino acids long. Germline CDR1 reads ENHRY; CDR2 reads SYGVKD. With 3 bases removed from V and 0 bases from J, the gap between germline ends came to 10 bases. In DNA form, the CDR3 reads TGTGCCATCAGTGACCGCTCCTCTAGCACAGATACGCAGTATTTT. Protein sequence: CAISDRSSSTDTQYF.

In its sample, this clonotype was seen a few times. This chain joins TRBV5-1 and TRBJ2-7; maybe TRBD1 (6 bases). Germline assignment: CDR1 SGHRS and CDR2 YFSETQ. The CDR3 is 12 amino acids. V shed 2 bases and J shed 7 bases, with 10 bases lying between them. This chain's CDR3 is CASSLSGDEQYF. The CDR3 DNA sequence: TGCGCCAGCAGCTTATCAGGGGATGAGCAGTACTTC. Full variable domain (missing parts from reference TRBV5-1 and TRBJ2-7): KAGVTQTPRYLIKTRGQQVTLSCSPISGHRSVSWYQQTPGQGLQFLFEYFSETQRNKGNFPGRFSGRQFSNSRSEMNVSTLELGDSALYLCASSLSGDEQYFGPGTRLTVT.

The sample holds a few counts of this clonotype. The gene calls are TRBV6-2 or TRBV6-3 and TRBJ2-5; 8 positions match TRBD2. The J segment lost 0 bases and the V segment lost 6 bases, leaving 6 bases of the junction unmatched. The CDR3 contains 15 residues. Per the germline V gene, CDR1 is MNHEY and CDR2 is SVGEGT. CDR3 protein: CASSSVLADQETQYF. The CDR3 bases are TGTGCCAGCAGCTCCGTACTAGCGGACCAAGAGACCCAGTACTTC.

This clonotype was recorded at least ten times. The rearrangement joins TRBV7-9 to TRBJ2-2; possible D gene TRBD1, 5 bases. CDR3 length equals 13 residues. The V gene's germline CDR1 is SEHNR and CDR2 FQNEAQ (reference sequence). CDR3 nucleotide sequence: TGTGCTAGTCACAGGCTGGGAACCGGGGAGCTGTTTTTT. Its protein product is CASHRLGTGELFF.

The chain combines TRBV6-1 with TRBJ2-7; TRBD2 aligns across 13 bases. The CDR3 runs 16 residues. V dropped 5 bases and J dropped 4; count of bases not matched to a gene: 8. Germline lookup yields CDR1 MNHNS and CDR2 SASEGT. The CDR3 here is CASSQRGLAGFYEQYF. The CDR3 bases are TGTGCCAGCAGTCAAAGGGGACTAGCGGGATTTTACGAGCAGTACTTC.

This clonotype showed up just a few times. This chain joins TRBV27 and TRBJ1-2; 7 bases map to TRBD1. Germline V gene lookup returns CDR1 MNHEY and CDR2 SMNVEV (reference sequence). V lost 5 bases to trimming and J lost 4 bases; unmatched junction nucleotides: 10. This CDR3 region has 15 residues. CDR3 sequence (DNA): TGTGCCAGCAGTCCGCGGGGACAGTGGAGCTATGGCTACACCTTC. Its protein product is CASSPRGQWSYGYTF.